This TCR beta chain is from a study of T-cell memory formation after mild COVID-19. Worth noting for this clonotype: The antigen remains undetermined.

The CDR3 has 13 amino acids. Germline CDR1 and CDR2: DFQATT and SNEGSKA (reference sequence). Trimming left V 3 bases short and J 5 bases short, with 13 bases between. Study findings and constraints: Later expanders leaned CD4+, whereas clones that contracted between day 15 and 85 were balanced CD4/CD8.

The TCR alpha and TCR beta cDNA libraries, bearing sample barcodes and UMIs, were generated by 5'RACE using constant-segment primers. Using its own MiXCR run on the 5' RACE reads, TCRdb lists one record per CDR3 protein. This sample has about 260,000 distinct CDR3 sequences, with over 7% found just once. The chain combines TRBV20-1 with TRBJ2-5; D might be TRBD1 (6 bases). This receptor was taken from a man aged 18-30 years who had mild COVID-19 (a few samples of this study predate the infection). Cell type and time point are not known. Sequencing used PBMCs or a T cell subset sorted from them (not recorded which). In DNA, the CDR3 is TGCAGTGCTAGGGGCAGGGGAAGGGAGACCCAGTACTTC. It yields the protein CSARGRGRETQYF.